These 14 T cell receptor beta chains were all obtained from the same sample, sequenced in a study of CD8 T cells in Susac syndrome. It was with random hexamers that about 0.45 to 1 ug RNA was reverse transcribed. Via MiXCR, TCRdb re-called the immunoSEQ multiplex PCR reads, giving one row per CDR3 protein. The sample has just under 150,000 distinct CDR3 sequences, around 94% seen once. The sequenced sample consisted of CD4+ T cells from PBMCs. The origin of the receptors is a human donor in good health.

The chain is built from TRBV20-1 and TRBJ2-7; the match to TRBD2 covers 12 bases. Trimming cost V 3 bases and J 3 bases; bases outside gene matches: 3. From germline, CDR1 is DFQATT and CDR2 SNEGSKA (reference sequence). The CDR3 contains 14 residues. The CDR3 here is CSASPTSGSYEQYF. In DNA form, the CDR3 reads TGCAGTGCTAGTCCGACTAGCGGGAGCTACGAGCAGTACTTC.

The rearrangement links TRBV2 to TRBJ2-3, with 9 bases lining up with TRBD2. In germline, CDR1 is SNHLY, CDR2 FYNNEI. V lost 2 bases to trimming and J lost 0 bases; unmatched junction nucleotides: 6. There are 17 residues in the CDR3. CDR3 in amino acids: CASSELASGISTDTQYF. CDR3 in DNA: TGTGCCAGCAGTGAATTGGCTAGCGGGATTAGCACAGATACGCAGTATTTT.

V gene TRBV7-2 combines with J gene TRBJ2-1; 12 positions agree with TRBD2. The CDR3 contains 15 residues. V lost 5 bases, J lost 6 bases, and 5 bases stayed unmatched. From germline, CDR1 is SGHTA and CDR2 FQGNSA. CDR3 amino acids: CASSPRTSGANEQFF. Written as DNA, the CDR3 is TGTGCCAGCAGCCCGCGGACTAGCGGGGCCAATGAGCAGTTCTTC.

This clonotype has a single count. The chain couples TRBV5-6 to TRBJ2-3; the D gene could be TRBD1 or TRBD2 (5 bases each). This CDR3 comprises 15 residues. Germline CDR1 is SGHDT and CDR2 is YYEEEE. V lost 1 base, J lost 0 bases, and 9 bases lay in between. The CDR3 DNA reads TGTGCCAGCAGCTTGTGGGGCGGGAGCACAGATACGCAGTATTTT. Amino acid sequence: CASSLWGGSTDTQYF.

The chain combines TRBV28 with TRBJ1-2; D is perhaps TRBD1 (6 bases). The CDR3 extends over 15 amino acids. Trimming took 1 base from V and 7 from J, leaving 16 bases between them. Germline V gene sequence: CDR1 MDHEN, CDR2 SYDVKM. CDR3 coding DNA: TGTGCCAGCAGTTTATACGCCAGGGGTTTCGGTGGCTACACCTTC. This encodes CASSLYARGFGGYTF.

CDR3: CASSPRAYGYTF. The CDR3 DNA sequence: TGTGCCAGCTCCCCCAGAGCGTATGGCTACACCTTC. This chain uses TRBV28 with TRBJ1-2; no reliable D call. Trimming cost V 8 bases and J 5 bases, with 12 bases left between them. This CDR3 region has 12 residues. Germline CDR1 is MDHEN and CDR2 is SYDVKM.

The DNA for the CDR3 is TGTGCCAGCAGCTCCGGGACAGGGGGATATGCAGAGACCCAGTACTTC. This sequence encodes CASSSGTGGYAETQYF. The chain employs TRBV5-4 and TRBJ2-5; 11 positions agree with TRBD1. The CDR3 runs 16 residues. Germline values: CDR1 SGHNT, CDR2 YYREEE (reference sequence). V dropped 3 bases and J dropped 4; count of bases not matched to a gene: 8.

The CDR3 loop reads CASSPRTDANEKLFF. Written as DNA, the CDR3 is TGTGCCAGCTCACCACGGACAGACGCTAATGAAAAACTGTTTTTT. V usage is TRBV18 and J usage is TRBJ1-4, with a possible D match to TRBD1 (6 bases). Trimming removed 1 base at V and 3 bases at J, with 9 bases between. In germline, CDR1 is KGHSH, CDR2 LQKENI. The CDR3 has 15 residues.

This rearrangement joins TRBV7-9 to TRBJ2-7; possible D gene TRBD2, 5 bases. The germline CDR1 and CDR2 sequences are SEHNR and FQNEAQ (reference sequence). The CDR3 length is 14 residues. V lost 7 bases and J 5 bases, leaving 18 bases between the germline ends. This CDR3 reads CASTQGGTGNEQYF. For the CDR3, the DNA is TGTGCCAGCACTCAAGGAGGCACCGGTAACGAGCAGTACTTC.

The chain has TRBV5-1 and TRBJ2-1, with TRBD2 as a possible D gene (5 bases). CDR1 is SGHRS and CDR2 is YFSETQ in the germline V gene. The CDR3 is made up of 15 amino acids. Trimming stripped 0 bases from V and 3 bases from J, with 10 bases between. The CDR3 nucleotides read TGCGCCAGCAGCTTGGCCATTCGGGGCTACAATGAGCAGTTCTTC. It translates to CASSLAIRGYNEQFF.

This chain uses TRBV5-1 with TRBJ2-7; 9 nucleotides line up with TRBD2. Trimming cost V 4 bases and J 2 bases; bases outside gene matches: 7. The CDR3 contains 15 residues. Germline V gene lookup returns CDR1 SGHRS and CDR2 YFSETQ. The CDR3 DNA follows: TGCGCCAGCAGCCCCGGGCTAGCGGGAACCTACGAGCAGTACTTC. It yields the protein CASSPGLAGTYEQYF.

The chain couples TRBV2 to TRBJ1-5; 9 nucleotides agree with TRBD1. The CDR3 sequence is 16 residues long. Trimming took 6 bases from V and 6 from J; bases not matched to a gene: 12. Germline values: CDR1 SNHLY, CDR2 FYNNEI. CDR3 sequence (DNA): TGTGCCAGCAGCCTCGATAATACAGGGGGCGGTCAGCCCCAGCATTTT. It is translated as CASSLDNTGGGQPQHF.

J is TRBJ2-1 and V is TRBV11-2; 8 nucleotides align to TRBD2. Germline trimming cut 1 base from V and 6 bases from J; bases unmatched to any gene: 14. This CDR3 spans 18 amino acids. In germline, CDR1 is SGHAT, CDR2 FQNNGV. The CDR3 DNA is TGTGCCAGCAGCTTAGTCTCTTTAGCGGGGAGGGCCCCCAATGAGCAGTTCTTC. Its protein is CASSLVSLAGRAPNEQFF.

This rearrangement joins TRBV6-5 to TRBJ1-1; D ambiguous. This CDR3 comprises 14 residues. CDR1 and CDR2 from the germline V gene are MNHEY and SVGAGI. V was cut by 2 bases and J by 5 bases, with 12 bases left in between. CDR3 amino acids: CASSYTQVLTEAFF. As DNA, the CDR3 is TGTGCCAGCAGTTACACCCAGGTTTTGACTGAAGCTTTCTTT.